The present T cell receptor (beta chain) was sequenced within a study of cytomegalovirus exposure and HLA in healthy donors. Across the study: Unique TCRs from HLA-typed donors, roughly 87 million of them, were held in an early data release.

Broader study findings: About 87% or about 30% of the time was how often most TCR beta V segments were productive, according to an earlier analysis.

PCR involved 60 Vbeta and 13 Jbeta primers. Some clones are missing from TCRdb's copy, which holds only in-frame ones; the method was immunoSEQ multiplex PCR. Among approximately 150,000 clones listed, about two thirds were seen once. Germline CDR1 is SNHLY and CDR2 is FYNNEI. V lost 5 bases and J lost 7; bases outside the gene matches: 5. The CDR3 spans 14 residues. This clone was detected a few times. Its target is unknown. V gene TRBV2 combines with J gene TRBJ2-1; TRBD1 aligns across 10 bases. The origin of this receptor is a woman in her twenties or thirties in good health and CMV-seronegative. The sequencing input was PBMCs. The chain's CDR3 is CASSRQGAGNEQFF. The CDR3 DNA reads as TGTGCCAGCAGTAGACAGGGGGCCGGAAATGAGCAGTTCTTC.